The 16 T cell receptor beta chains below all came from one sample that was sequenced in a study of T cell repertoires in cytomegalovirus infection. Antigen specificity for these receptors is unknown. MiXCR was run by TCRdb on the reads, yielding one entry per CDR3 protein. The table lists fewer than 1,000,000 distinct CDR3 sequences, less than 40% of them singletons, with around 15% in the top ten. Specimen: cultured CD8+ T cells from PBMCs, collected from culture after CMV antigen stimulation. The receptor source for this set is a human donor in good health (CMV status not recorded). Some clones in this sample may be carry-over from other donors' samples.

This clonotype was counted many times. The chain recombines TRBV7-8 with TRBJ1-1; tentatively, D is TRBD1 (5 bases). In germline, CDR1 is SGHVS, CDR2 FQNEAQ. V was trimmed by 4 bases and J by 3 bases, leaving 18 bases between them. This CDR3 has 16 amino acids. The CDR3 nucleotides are TGTGCCAGCAGCTATCGTCGGGACGGATGGGACACTGAAGCTTTCTTT. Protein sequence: CASSYRRDGWDTEAFF.

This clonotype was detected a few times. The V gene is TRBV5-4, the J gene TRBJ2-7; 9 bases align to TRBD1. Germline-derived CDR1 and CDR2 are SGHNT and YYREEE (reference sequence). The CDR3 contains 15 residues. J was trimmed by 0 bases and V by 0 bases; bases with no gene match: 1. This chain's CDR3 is CASSLDRGLSYEQYV. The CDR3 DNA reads TGTGCCAGCAGCTTGGACAGGGGGCTCTCCTACGAGCAGTACGTC.

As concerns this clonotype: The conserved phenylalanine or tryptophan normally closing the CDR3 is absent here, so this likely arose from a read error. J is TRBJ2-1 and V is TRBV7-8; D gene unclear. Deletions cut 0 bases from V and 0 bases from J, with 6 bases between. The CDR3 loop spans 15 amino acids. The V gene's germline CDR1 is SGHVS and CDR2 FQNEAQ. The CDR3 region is CASSLAGSSYNEQFS. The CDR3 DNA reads TGTGCCAGCAGCTTAGCCGGAAGCTCCTACAATGAGCAGTTCTCC.

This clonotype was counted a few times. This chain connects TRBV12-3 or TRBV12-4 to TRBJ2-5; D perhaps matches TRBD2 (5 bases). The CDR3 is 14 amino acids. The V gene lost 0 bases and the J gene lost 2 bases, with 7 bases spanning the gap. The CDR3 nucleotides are TGTGCCAGCAGTTTAGCGGACTCTCAAGAGACCCAGTACTTC. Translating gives CASSLADSQETQYF.

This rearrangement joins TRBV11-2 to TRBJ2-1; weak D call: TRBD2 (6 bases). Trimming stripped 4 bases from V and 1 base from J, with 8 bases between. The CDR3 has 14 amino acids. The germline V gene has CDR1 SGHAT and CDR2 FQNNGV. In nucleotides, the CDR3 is TGTGCCAGCAGCTCTAGCGAGTCCTACAATGAGCAGTTCTTC. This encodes CASSSSESYNEQFF.

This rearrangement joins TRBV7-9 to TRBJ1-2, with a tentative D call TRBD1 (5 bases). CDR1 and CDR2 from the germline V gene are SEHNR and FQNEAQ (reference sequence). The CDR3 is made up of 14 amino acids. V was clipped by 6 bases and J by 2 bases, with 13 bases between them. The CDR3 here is CASRKRTNNYGYTF. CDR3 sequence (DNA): TGTGCCAGCAGAAAACGGACAAACAACTATGGCTACACCTTC.

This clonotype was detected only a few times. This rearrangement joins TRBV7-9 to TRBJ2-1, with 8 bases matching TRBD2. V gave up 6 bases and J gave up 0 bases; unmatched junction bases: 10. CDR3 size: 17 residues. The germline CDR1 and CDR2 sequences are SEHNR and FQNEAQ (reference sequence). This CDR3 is CASSLRLALLSYNEQFF. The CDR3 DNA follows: TGTGCCAGCAGTCTCAGACTAGCGCTTCTCTCCTACAATGAGCAGTTCTTC.

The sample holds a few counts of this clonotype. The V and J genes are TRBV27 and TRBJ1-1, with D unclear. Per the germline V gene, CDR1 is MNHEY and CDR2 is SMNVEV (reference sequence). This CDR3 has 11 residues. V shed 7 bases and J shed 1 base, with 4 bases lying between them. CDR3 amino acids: CASMSNTEAFF. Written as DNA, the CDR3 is TGTGCCAGCATGTCGAACACTGAAGCTTTCTTT.

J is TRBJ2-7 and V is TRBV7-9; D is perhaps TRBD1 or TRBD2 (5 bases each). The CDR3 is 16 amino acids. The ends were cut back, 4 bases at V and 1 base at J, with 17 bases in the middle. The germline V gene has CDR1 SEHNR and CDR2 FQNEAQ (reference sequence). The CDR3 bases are TGTGCCAGCAGCTCCCCGACCAGGGAGATTTCCTACGAGCAGTACTTC. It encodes CASSSPTREISYEQYF.

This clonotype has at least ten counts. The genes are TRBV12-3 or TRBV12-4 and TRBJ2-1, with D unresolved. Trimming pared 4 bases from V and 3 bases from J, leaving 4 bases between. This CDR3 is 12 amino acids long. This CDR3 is CASSWVYNEQFF. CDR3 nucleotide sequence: TGTGCCAGCAGTTGGGTCTACAATGAGCAGTTCTTC.

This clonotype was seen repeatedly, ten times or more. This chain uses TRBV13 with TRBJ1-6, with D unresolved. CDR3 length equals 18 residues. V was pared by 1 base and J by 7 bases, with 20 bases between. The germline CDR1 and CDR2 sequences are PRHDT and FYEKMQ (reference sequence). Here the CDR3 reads CASSLALNTEGPNSPLHF. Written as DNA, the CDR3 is TGTGCCAGCAGCTTAGCCCTGAACACCGAGGGCCCAAATTCACCCCTCCACTTT.

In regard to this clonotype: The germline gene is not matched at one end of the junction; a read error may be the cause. This chain's CDR3 is CAGSPLVGGYTQYF. The CDR3 bases are TGTGCCGGCAGCCCCTTGGTTGGGGGTTATACGCAGTATTTT. The chain joins TRBV6-2 or TRBV6-3 to TRBJ2-3, with D perhaps TRBD1 or TRBD2 (5 bases each). The CDR3 consists of 14 residues. Germline V gene sequence: CDR1 MNHEY, CDR2 SVGEGT.

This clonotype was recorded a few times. The CDR3 loop reads CASSYPRQGRRNEQFF. CDR3 nucleotides: TGTGCCAGCAGCTATCCCCGGCAGGGTCGGCGCAATGAGCAGTTCTTC. This sequence joins TRBV6-1 and TRBJ2-1, with D perhaps matching TRBD1 (5 bases). Germline-derived CDR1 and CDR2 are MNHNS and SASEGT. This CDR3 comprises 16 residues. The V end was cut by 6 bases, the J end by 6 bases, with 21 bases between.

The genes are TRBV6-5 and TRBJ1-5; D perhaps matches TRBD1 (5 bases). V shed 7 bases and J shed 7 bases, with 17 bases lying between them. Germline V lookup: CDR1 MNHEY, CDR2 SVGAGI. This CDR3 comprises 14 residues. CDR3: CASNPGSGRQPQHF. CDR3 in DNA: TGTGCCAGCAATCCGGGGTCAGGGCGACAGCCCCAGCATTTT.

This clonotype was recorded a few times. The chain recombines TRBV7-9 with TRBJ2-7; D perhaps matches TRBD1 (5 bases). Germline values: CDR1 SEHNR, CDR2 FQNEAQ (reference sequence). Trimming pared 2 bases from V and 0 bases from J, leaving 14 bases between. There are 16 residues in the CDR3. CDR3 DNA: TGTGCCAGCAGCTTACAGGGAATCCTGAGCTCCTACGAGCAGTACTTC. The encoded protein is CASSLQGILSSYEQYF.

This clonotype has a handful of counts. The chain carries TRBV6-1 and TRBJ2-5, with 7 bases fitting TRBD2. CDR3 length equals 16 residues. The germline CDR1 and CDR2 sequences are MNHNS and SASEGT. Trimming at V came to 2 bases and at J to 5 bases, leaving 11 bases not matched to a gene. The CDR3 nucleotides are TGTGCCAGCAGTGAACGGCGGGGGACGTACGGGGAGACCCAGTACTTC. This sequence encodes CASSERRGTYGETQYF.